This is a list of T cell receptor beta chains from one sample in a study of CD8 T cells in Susac syndrome. Via MiXCR, TCRdb re-called the immunoSEQ multiplex PCR reads, giving one row per CDR3 protein. The sample comprises 150,000 to 200,000 distinct CDR3 sequences, 90% to 95% of which are singletons, and about 0.1% rests with the top ten. The sample was CD4+ T cells from PBMCs. These receptors came from a human donor with Susac syndrome. The CDR3 runs from the conserved cysteine through the conserved F or W. D genes are given only for firm matches. Only part of the rows carry a size: once, few, many, or a class if the clone is expanded.

V gene	D gene	clone size	J gene	CDR3 protein	CDR3 DNA
TRBV28	.	.	TRBJ2-2	CASSLSGTGELFF	TGTGCCAGCAGTTTATCCGGCACCGGGGAGCTGTTTTTT
TRBV12-3/TRBV12-4	TRBD2	.	TRBJ2-3	CASSLALAGADTQYF	TGTGCCAGCAGTTTAGCCCTAGCGGGAGCCGATACGCAGTATTTT
TRBV7-2	.	.	TRBJ1-5	CASSLARDVEPQHF	TGTGCCAGCAGCTTGGCCAGGGATGTTGAGCCCCAGCATTTT
TRBV3-1	TRBD1	.	TRBJ2-7	CASSQVQGASYEQYF	TGTGCCAGCAGCCAAGTGCAGGGGGCTTCCTACGAGCAGTACTTC
TRBV12-3/TRBV12-4	TRBD2	.	TRBJ2-7	CASSFSGLAWNEQYF	TGTGCCAGCAGTTTTTCGGGACTAGCGTGGAACGAGCAGTACTTC
TRBV30	.	once	TRBJ1-5	CAWSPREDQPQHF	TGTGCCTGGAGTCCTAGGGAGGATCAGCCCCAGCATTTT
TRBV20-1	.	.	TRBJ1-6	CSARAGVNSPLHF	TGCAGTGCTAGGGCAGGGGTAAATTCACCCCTCCACTTT
TRBV7-9	.	once	TRBJ1-3	CASSLVLGVSGNTIYF	TGTGCCAGCAGCTTAGTGCTGGGGGTGTCTGGAAACACCATATATTTT
TRBV10-3	.	.	TRBJ1-1	CAISESRGAEAFF	TGTGCCATCAGTGAGTCCAGGGGCGCTGAAGCTTTCTTT
TRBV19	.	.	TRBJ2-7	CASSPQKGNEQYF	TGTGCCAGTAGCCCACAGAAGGGGAACGAGCAGTACTTC
TRBV27	TRBD2	.	TRBJ2-3	CASTPWRGSGVFTDTQYF	TGTGCCAGCACGCCTTGGCGGGGTAGCGGGGTTTTCACAGATACGCAGTATTTT
TRBV24-1	.	.	TRBJ1-5	CATSVGDHYSNQPQHF	TGTGCCACCTCGGTGGGAGACCACTATAGCAATCAGCCCCAGCATTTT
TRBV6-5	.	once	TRBJ1-1	CASSERQGGTEAFF	TGTGCCAGCAGTGAAAGGCAAGGGGGCACTGAAGCTTTCTTT
TRBV18	TRBD2	.	TRBJ2-3	CASSPPSGKADTQYF	TGTGCCAGCTCACCACCCAGCGGGAAGGCAGATACGCAGTATTTT
TRBV30	TRBD1	.	TRBJ1-5	CAWSRDRGGQHF	TGTGCCTGGAGTAGGGACAGGGGTGGCCAGCATTTT
TRBV7-2	TRBD1	.	TRBJ1-6	CASGTGPDNSPLHF	TGTGCCAGCGGGACAGGTCCTGATAATTCACCCCTCCACTTT
TRBV5-1	.	.	TRBJ2-7	CASSLGQFLSYEQYF	TGCGCCAGCAGCTTGGGACAGTTTTTATCTTACGAGCAGTACTTC
TRBV20-1	.	.	TRBJ2-5	CSANRLVGQQETQYF	TGCAGTGCTAACCGCCTAGTTGGGCAACAAGAGACCCAGTACTTC
TRBV5-1	.	.	TRBJ2-3	CASSLGLGDTQYF	TGCGCCAGCAGCTTAGGACTGGGAGATACGCAGTATTTT
TRBV11-1	.	few	TRBJ2-1	CASSQDNEQFF	TGTGCCAGCAGCCAAGACAATGAGCAGTTCTTC
TRBV29-1	TRBD2	.	TRBJ2-7	CSVAPRGGTSGLEQYF	TGCAGCGTTGCCCCTAGGGGAGGGACTAGCGGGCTTGAGCAGTACTTC